These 27 T cell receptor beta chains share one sample of origin, sequenced in a study of early T cells in non-severe SARS-CoV-2 infection. Via MiXCR, TCRdb re-called the 5' RACE reads, giving one row per CDR3 protein. The table has over 50,000 distinct CDR3 sequences, roughly 12% seen once. Sequencing was done on a sample of whole blood. The receptors shown here come from an adult who was a healthcare worker with PCR-confirmed SARS-CoV-2 infection or an uninfected control (not recorded which).

This rearrangement joins TRBV28 to TRBJ2-7; TRBD2 might be the D (5 bases). This CDR3 is 16 amino acids long. The germline V gene encodes CDR1 MDHEN and CDR2 SYDVKM. Between the trimmed V and J ends, which lost 3 bases and 1 base, there was a span of 16 bases. This CDR3 reads CASSFKVGVNSYEQYF. The CDR3 coding sequence is TGTGCCAGCAGTTTTAAAGTCGGGGTAAATTCCTACGAGCAGTACTTC.

There are many counts of this clonotype. V is TRBV5-1 and J is TRBJ1-1; D is possibly TRBD1 (6 bases). Germline V gene sequence: CDR1 SGHRS, CDR2 YFSETQ. The CDR3 length is 15 residues. Trimming cost V 4 bases and J 3 bases, with 16 bases left between them. CDR3 amino acids: CASSTQGIGDTEAFF. The CDR3 nucleotides read TGCGCCAGCAGCACACAGGGAATAGGGGACACTGAAGCTTTCTTT.

V gene TRBV11-1 combines with J gene TRBJ1-6, with 8 positions matching TRBD1. Germline V gene sequence: CDR1 SGHAT, CDR2 FQDESV (reference sequence). V lost 5 bases, J lost 8 bases, and 2 bases stayed unmatched. CDR3 length equals 13 residues. The CDR3 protein is CASSMTGDSPLHF. For the CDR3, the DNA is TGTGCCAGCAGCATGACAGGGGATTCACCCCTCCACTTT.

The sample holds a few counts of this clonotype. This CDR3 is CASSMGEEPQHF. The CDR3 coding sequence is TGTGCCAGTAGTATGGGCGAGGAGCCCCAGCATTTT. The chain has TRBV19 and TRBJ1-5, with no clear D. With 3 bases removed from V and 8 bases from J, the gap between germline ends came to 8 bases. Germline loops: CDR1 LNHDA, CDR2 SQIVND (reference sequence). The CDR3 runs 12 residues. The variable domain in full, completed from reference TRBV19 and TRBJ1-5, reads DGGITQSPKYLFRKEGQNVTLSCEQNLNHDAMYWYRQDPGQGLRLIYYSQIVNDFQKGDIAEGYSVSREKKESFPLTVTSAQKNPTAFYLCASSMGEEPQHFGDGTRLSIL.

The rearrangement links TRBV19 to TRBJ2-6, with 9 bases aligning to TRBD1. The germline CDR1 and CDR2 sequences are LNHDA and SQIVND (reference sequence). CDR3 length: 17 amino acids. V dropped 9 bases and J dropped 2; count of bases not matched to a gene: 11. CDR3 coding DNA: TGTGCCAGCTTGGGACAGGGTCTGTTTCCTGGGGCCAACGTCCTGACTTTC. Translation: CASLGQGLFPGANVLTF.

This clonotype was recorded many times. This rearrangement joins TRBV13 to TRBJ1-2; a possible D gene is TRBD1 (6 bases). Germline V CDR1 and CDR2: PRHDT, FYEKMQ (reference sequence). The length of the CDR3 is 15 residues. Trimming took off 4 bases at V and 2 bases at J, with 14 bases between the two ends. This CDR3 is CASSSSGGPNYGYTF. The CDR3 DNA sequence: TGTGCCAGCAGCTCGTCCGGGGGGCCGAACTATGGCTACACCTTC.

In this sample, this clonotype turned up many times. The rearrangement links TRBV11-2 to TRBJ1-2, with a possible D match to TRBD1 (5 bases). The CDR3 consists of 13 residues. Germline V lookup: CDR1 SGHAT, CDR2 FQNNGV. The V gene lost 3 bases and the J gene lost 4 bases, with 9 bases spanning the gap. The CDR3 spells CASSFDRSYGYTF. The CDR3 bases are TGTGCCAGCAGCTTCGACAGATCCTATGGCTACACCTTC.

This clonotype was detected many times. The chain uses TRBV7-9 and TRBJ2-1; 9 positions agree with TRBD1. The CDR3 length is 15 residues. The ends lost 5 bases at V and 10 bases at J; junction bases unmatched: 12. Germline V gene lookup returns CDR1 SEHNR and CDR2 FQNEAQ (reference sequence). The CDR3 sequence is CASSLNRGRGGEQFF. The DNA of the CDR3 is TGTGCCAGCAGCCTTAACAGGGGGCGCGGAGGCGAGCAGTTCTTC.

The genes are TRBV6-6 and TRBJ1-6; tentatively, D is TRBD1 (6 bases). CDR3 length: 14 residues. The germline CDR1 and CDR2 sequences are MNHNY and SVGAGI (reference sequence). Trimming took off 8 bases at V and 9 bases at J, with 17 bases between the two ends. CDR3 in DNA: TGTGCCAGCGATCTTCAGGGGACCACTTCACCCCTCCACTTT. The encoded protein is CASDLQGTTSPLHF.

This clonotype has only a few counts. J is TRBJ1-1 and V is TRBV29-1; D call uncertain. Germline V gives CDR1 SQVTM, CDR2 ANQGSEA. V was cut by 4 bases and J by 4 bases, with 10 bases left in between. The CDR3 loop spans 12 amino acids. This CDR3 reads CSVGVASTEAFF. Here the CDR3 DNA reads TGCAGCGTTGGGGTAGCGTCCACTGAAGCTTTCTTT.

This clonotype was picked up a small number of times. The chain uses TRBV5-1 and TRBJ1-1, with D perhaps TRBD1 (6 bases). The germline V gene has CDR1 SGHRS and CDR2 YFSETQ. The CDR3 sequence is 16 residues long. The V end was cut by 4 bases, the J end by 1 base, with 17 bases between. CDR3 sequence: CASSVNRGGANTEAFF. CDR3 coding DNA: TGCGCCAGCAGCGTTAATCGTGGGGGCGCGAACACTGAAGCTTTCTTT.

This clonotype was recorded at least ten times. V usage is TRBV5-1 and J usage is TRBJ1-1; TRBD1 matches 10 bases. The germline gives CDR1 SGHRS, CDR2 YFSETQ. V lost 5 bases and J lost 5; bases outside the gene matches: 9. The CDR3 spans 15 residues. The CDR3 loop is CASSTGTGARTEAFF. In DNA, the CDR3 is TGCGCCAGCAGTACCGGGACAGGGGCAAGGACTGAAGCTTTCTTT.

In this sample, this clonotype turned up a few times. The V gene is TRBV3-1, the J gene TRBJ1-2, with a tentative D call TRBD1 (6 bases). Trimming took off 3 bases at V and 3 bases at J, with 11 bases between the two ends. Per the germline V gene, CDR1 is LGHDT and CDR2 is YNNKEL (reference sequence). The CDR3 consists of 14 residues. CDR3 region: CASSQAGADYGYTF. Written as DNA, the CDR3 is TGTGCCAGCAGCCAGGCGGGGGCGGACTATGGCTACACCTTC.

There are many counts of this clonotype. CDR3 region: CASNPQGYNYGYTF. The DNA of the CDR3 is TGTGCCAGCAACCCCCAGGGGTATAACTATGGCTACACCTTC. The chain recombines TRBV6-6 with TRBJ1-2; D is perhaps TRBD1 (6 bases). Looked up from germline, CDR1 is MNHNY and CDR2 is SVGAGI (reference sequence). This CDR3 contains 14 residues. V was shortened by 7 bases and J by 1 base, with 13 bases between the two germline ends.

As to this clonotype: This may stem from a read error, because a much larger clone lies one nucleotide away. V gene TRBV5-1 combines with J gene TRBJ1-4, with 8 bases aligning to TRBD1. CDR3 size: 16 residues. The V gene's germline CDR1 is SGHRS and CDR2 YFSETQ. Written as DNA, the CDR3 is TGCGTCAGCAGCTTGGAGGGCGGACAGGGATTCGAAAAACTGTTTTTT. This sequence encodes CVSSLEGGQGFEKLFF.

This clonotype has a handful of counts. The CDR3 protein is CASFPTAGTVYEQYF. The CDR3 DNA reads TGTGCCAGCTTCCCCACCGCCGGGACAGTATACGAGCAGTACTTC. The chain joins TRBV27 to TRBJ2-7; 7 bases agree with TRBD1. This CDR3 contains 15 residues. With V trimmed by 8 bases and J by 4 bases, 14 bases remained unmatched. Germline CDR1 reads MNHEY; CDR2 reads SMNVEV (reference sequence).

This rearrangement joins TRBV29-1 to TRBJ1-2, with 9 bases lining up with TRBD1. The CDR3 consists of 13 residues. Germline assignment: CDR1 SQVTM and CDR2 ANQGSEA. V lost 6 bases, J lost 6 bases, and 8 bases stayed unmatched. The CDR3 protein is CSVAGGQGDGYTF. The CDR3 coding sequence is TGCAGCGTAGCCGGGGGACAGGGAGATGGCTACACCTTC.

The CDR3 region has the DNA TGTGCCAGCAGTGTACCCCCGGGACAGGGGGGACCCACAGATACGCAGTATTTT. It yields the protein CASSVPPGQGGPTDTQYF. The chain joins TRBV28 to TRBJ2-3; TRBD1 matches at 11 bases. Germline lookup yields CDR1 MDHEN and CDR2 SYDVKM. The J segment lost 2 bases and the V segment lost 5 bases, leaving 12 bases of the junction unmatched. CDR3 length equals 18 residues.

This rearrangement joins TRBV6-6 to TRBJ2-1, with 8 bases identical to TRBD1. From germline, CDR1 is MNHNY and CDR2 SVGAGI (reference sequence). V dropped 2 bases and J dropped 2; count of bases not matched to a gene: 2. The CDR3 totals 15 residues. The CDR3 reads CASSYEDRAYNEQFF. CDR3 bases: TGTGCCAGCAGTTACGAGGACAGGGCCTACAATGAGCAGTTCTTC.

This clonotype has a count of ten or more. V usage is TRBV11-2 and J usage is TRBJ2-3; a weak D match, TRBD1 (5 bases). Germline V gene data show CDR1 as SGHAT and CDR2 as FQNNGV. Between the trimmed V and J ends, which lost 5 bases and 6 bases, there was a span of 21 bases. This CDR3 region has 16 residues. The CDR3 sequence is CASSPGLAQPVDTQYF. For the CDR3, the DNA is TGTGCCAGCAGCCCAGGGTTGGCGCAACCGGTGGATACGCAGTATTTT.

In DNA, the CDR3 is TGCGCCAGCAGCTTGATTCAAAACACCGGGGAGCTGTTTTTT. It specifies CASSLIQNTGELFF. The chain couples TRBV5-1 to TRBJ2-2, with D hard to call. Germline CDR1 SGHRS, CDR2 YFSETQ. Trimming pared 1 base from V and 2 bases from J, leaving 6 bases between. The CDR3 runs 14 residues.

This clonotype was seen repeatedly, ten times or more. The rearrangement uses TRBV15 and TRBJ2-1; tentatively, D is TRBD2 (5 bases). Per the germline V gene, CDR1 is LNHNV and CDR2 is YYDKDF (reference sequence). The CDR3 spans 15 residues. The germline V and J ends were trimmed by 3 bases and 2 bases, with 11 bases remaining between them. Here the CDR3 reads CATSSGAAPYNEQFF. Written as DNA, the CDR3 is TGTGCCACCAGCAGTGGAGCGGCCCCCTACAATGAGCAGTTCTTC.

This clonotype was recorded at least ten times. This sequence joins TRBV30 and TRBJ1-1; D is possibly TRBD1 (5 bases). Trimming took off 4 bases at V and 9 bases at J, with 15 bases between the two ends. The CDR3 covers 12 residues. Germline V lookup: CDR1 GTSNPN, CDR2 SVGIG (reference sequence). CDR3 loop: CAWTDSDSQAFF. CDR3 DNA sequence: TGTGCCTGGACTGACTCCGACAGCCAAGCTTTCTTT.

This clonotype was seen a few times. This chain links TRBV28 with TRBJ2-5; tentatively, D is TRBD1 or TRBD2 (5 bases each). Per germline, CDR1 MDHEN and CDR2 SYDVKM. With 5 bases removed from V and 4 bases from J, the gap between germline ends came to 11 bases. CDR3 length: 13 amino acids. This CDR3 reads CASSHRDLETQYF. Here the CDR3 DNA reads TGTGCCAGCAGTCACCGGGACCTAGAGACCCAGTACTTC.

This clonotype was seen ten or more times. The V and J genes are TRBV21-1 and TRBJ1-2. TRBV21-1 is designated a pseudogene. The CDR3 is 15 residues long. Written as DNA, the CDR3 is TGTGCCAGCAGCAGCCGGGCCCTTCACAGGAATGGCTACACCTTC. This codes for CASSSRALHRNGYTF.

This clonotype occurred many times. This chain links TRBV29-1 with TRBJ1-1; perhaps TRBD1 as D (5 bases). Trimming cost V 0 bases and J 9 bases, with 11 bases left between them. Germline assignment: CDR1 SQVTM and CDR2 ANQGSEA. The length of the CDR3 is 12 residues. CDR3: CSVEDRGTKAFF. Written as DNA, the CDR3 is TGCAGCGTTGAAGATCGTGGGACTAAAGCTTTCTTT.

The chain carries TRBV13 and TRBJ2-2, with 10 bases that match TRBD1. The ends lost 5 bases at V and 1 base at J; junction bases unmatched: 7. Germline V gene lookup returns CDR1 PRHDT and CDR2 FYEKMQ (reference sequence). The CDR3 runs to 17 residues. The CDR3 spells CASSLWGQGRNTGELFF. In DNA form, the CDR3 reads TGTGCCAGCAGCCTATGGGGACAGGGGAGGAACACCGGGGAGCTGTTTTTT.